These 9 T cell receptor beta chains were sequenced from one sample in a study of blood T cell repertoires in COVID-19. Clones were read by immunoSEQ multiplex PCR, and TCRdb kept only the in-frame ones, dropping some. The sample has roughly 180,000 clones; almost 85% are singletons. The sample consisted of peripheral blood. These receptors all stem from a man between 40 and 49 years old who had recovered from COVID-19.

The chain employs TRBV12-3 or TRBV12-4 and TRBJ1-2; TRBD1 matches 7 bases. The CDR3 consists of 12 residues. V trimming: 4 bases; J trimming: 7 bases; junction bases outside the gene matches: 3. The CDR3 sequence is CASSSDRAGYTF. CDR3 DNA sequence: TGTGCCAGCAGTTCCGACAGGGCTGGCTACACCTTC.

This chain joins TRBV19 and TRBJ1-2; 8 nucleotides align to TRBD1. The length of the CDR3 is 13 residues. The V gene's germline CDR1 is LNHDA and CDR2 SQIVND (reference sequence). Trimming at V came to 6 bases and at J to 10 bases, leaving 10 bases not matched to a gene. The CDR3 nucleotides are TGTGCCAGTAGGACCTCTGGGGGACAGGACTACACCTTC. Translated, it gives CASRTSGGQDYTF.

V and J are TRBV5-4 and TRBJ2-1, with TRBD2 identical over 14 bases. Germline values: CDR1 SGHNT, CDR2 YYREEE (reference sequence). This CDR3 has 18 amino acids. V gave up 0 bases and J gave up 4 bases; unmatched junction bases: 6. In DNA, the CDR3 is TGTGCCAGCAGCTTGGGACTAGCGGGGGGGGCCGGGTACAATGAGCAGTTCTTC. Amino acid sequence: CASSLGLAGGAGYNEQFF.

The CDR3 DNA reads as TGTGCCAGCAGGCTACTAGCGGATAACACCGGGGAGCTGTTTTTT. It translates to CASRLLADNTGELFF. The chain recombines TRBV6-5 with TRBJ2-2; 8 bases line up with TRBD2. V trimming: 6 bases; J trimming: 2 bases; junction bases outside the gene matches: 5. The CDR3 contains 15 residues. CDR1 MNHEY and CDR2 SVGAGI come from the germline V gene.

The V gene is TRBV4-3, the J gene TRBJ2-3; 8 positions agree with TRBD1. The CDR3 covers 15 residues. The V gene's germline CDR1 is LGHNA and CDR2 YSLEER. V shed 1 base and J 4 bases; nucleotides not matched to a gene: 4. The CDR3 DNA sequence: TGCGCCAGCAGCCAAGGGACAGGGTGGGCAGATACGCAGTATTTT. The encoded protein is CASSQGTGWADTQYF.

V and J are TRBV28 and TRBJ1-2; TRBD1 might be the D (6 bases). The V and J ends lost 6 bases and 5 bases respectively, with 19 bases between them. This CDR3 has 15 amino acids. Looked up from germline, CDR1 is MDHEN and CDR2 is SYDVKM. The chain's CDR3 is CASRSRGRVGYGYTF. The CDR3 DNA reads TGTGCCAGCAGGAGCAGGGGTCGAGTAGGGTATGGCTACACCTTC.

CDR3 region: CASSFEGVSYEQYF. CDR3 DNA sequence: TGTGCCAGCAGTTTCGAGGGAGTATCCTACGAGCAGTACTTC. The chain joins TRBV6-4 to TRBJ2-7; D is perhaps TRBD2 (5 bases). This CDR3 has 14 residues. Germline V lookup: CDR1 MRHNA, CDR2 SNTAGT. The V end was cut by 5 bases, the J end by 1 base, with 12 bases between.

V is TRBV6-5 and J is TRBJ1-2; D is perhaps TRBD1 (6 bases). This CDR3 is 16 amino acids long. V lost 2 bases, J lost 2 bases, and 15 bases lay in between. Germline lookup yields CDR1 MNHEY and CDR2 SVGAGI. CDR3 bases: TGTGCCAGCAGTTACGGTCGAGGACAGCTCAACTATGGCTACACCTTC. It codes for CASSYGRGQLNYGYTF.

This chain links TRBV6-5 with TRBJ2-1; maybe TRBD1 (5 bases). CDR1 and CDR2 (germline): MNHEY, SVGAGI. The CDR3 length is 15 residues. The V end lost 4 bases, the J end lost 1 base, and 11 bases lay between the germline ends. CDR3 region: CASSSPGRSYNEQFF. The CDR3 DNA reads TGTGCCAGCAGTTCCCCAGGGCGGTCCTACAATGAGCAGTTCTTC.